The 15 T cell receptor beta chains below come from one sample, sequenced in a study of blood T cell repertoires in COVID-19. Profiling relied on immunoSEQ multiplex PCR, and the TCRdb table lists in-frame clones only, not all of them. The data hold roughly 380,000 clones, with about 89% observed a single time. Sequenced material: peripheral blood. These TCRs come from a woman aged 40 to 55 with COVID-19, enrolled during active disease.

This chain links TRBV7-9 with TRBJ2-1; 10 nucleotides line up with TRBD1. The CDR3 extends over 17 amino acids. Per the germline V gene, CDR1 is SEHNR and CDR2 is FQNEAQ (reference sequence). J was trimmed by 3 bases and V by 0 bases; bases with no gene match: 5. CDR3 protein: CASSLATGTGDYNEQFF. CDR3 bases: TGTGCCAGCAGCTTAGCTACCGGGACAGGGGACTACAATGAGCAGTTCTTC.

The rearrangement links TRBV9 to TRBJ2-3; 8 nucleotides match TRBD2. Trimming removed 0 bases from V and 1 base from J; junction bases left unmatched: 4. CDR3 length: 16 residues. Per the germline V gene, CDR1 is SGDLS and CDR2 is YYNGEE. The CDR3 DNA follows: TGTGCCAGCAGCGTAGAACGGCGGGGGGGCACAGATACGCAGTATTTT. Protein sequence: CASSVERRGGTDTQYF.

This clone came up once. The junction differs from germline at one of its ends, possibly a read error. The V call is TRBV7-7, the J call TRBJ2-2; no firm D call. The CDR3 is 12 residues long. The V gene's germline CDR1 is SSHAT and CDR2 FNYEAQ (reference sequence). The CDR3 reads CASSLTPGELFF. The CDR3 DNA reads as TGTGCTAGCAGCCTAACCCCCGGGGAGCTGTTTTTT.

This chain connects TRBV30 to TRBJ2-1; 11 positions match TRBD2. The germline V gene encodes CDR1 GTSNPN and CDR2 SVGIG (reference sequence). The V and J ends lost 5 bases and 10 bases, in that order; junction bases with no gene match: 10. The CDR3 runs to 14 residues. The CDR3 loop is CAWVGTSGRREQFF. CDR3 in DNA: TGTGCCTGGGTTGGGACTAGCGGCCGCAGGGAGCAGTTCTTC.

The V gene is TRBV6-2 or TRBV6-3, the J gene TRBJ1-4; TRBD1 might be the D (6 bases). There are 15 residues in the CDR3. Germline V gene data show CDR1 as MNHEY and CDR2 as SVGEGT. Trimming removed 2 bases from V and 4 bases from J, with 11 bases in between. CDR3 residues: CASSYTDSLNEKLFF. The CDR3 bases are TGTGCCAGCAGTTACACGGACAGCCTTAATGAAAAACTGTTTTTT.

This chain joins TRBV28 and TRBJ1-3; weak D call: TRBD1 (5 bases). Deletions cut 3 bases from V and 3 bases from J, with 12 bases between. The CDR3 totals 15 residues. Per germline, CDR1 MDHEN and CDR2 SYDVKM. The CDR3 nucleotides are TGTGCCAGCAGTTTGGGGGGATACAGTGGAAACACCATATATTTT. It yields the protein CASSLGGYSGNTIYF.

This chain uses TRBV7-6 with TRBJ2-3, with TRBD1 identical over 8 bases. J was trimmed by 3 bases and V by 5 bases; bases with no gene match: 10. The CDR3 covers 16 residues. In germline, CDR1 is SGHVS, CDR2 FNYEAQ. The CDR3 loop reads CASSTDREGLTDTQYF. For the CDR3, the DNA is TGTGCCAGCAGCACGGACAGGGAAGGGTTAACAGATACGCAGTATTTT.

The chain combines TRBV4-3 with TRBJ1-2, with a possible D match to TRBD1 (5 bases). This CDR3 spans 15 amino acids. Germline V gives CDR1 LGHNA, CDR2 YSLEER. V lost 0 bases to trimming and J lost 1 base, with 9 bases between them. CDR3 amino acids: CASSQDRQLNYGYTF. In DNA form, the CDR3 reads TGCGCCAGCAGCCAAGATCGACAGCTTAACTATGGCTACACCTTC.

In nucleotides, the CDR3 is TGTGCCAGCAGGCCCTCCGGGTTCGGAGAAAAACTGTTTTTT. Translated: CASRPSGFGEKLFF. This chain uses TRBV7-8 with TRBJ1-4; D is unresolved. The CDR3 sequence is 14 residues long. V was trimmed by 6 bases and J by 8 bases, leaving 16 bases between them. The germline CDR1 and CDR2 sequences are SGHVS and FQNEAQ.

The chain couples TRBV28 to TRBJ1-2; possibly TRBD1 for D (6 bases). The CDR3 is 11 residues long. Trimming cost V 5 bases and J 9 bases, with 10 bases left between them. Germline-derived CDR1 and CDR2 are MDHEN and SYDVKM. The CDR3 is CASSRDNSYTF. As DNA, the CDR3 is TGTGCCAGCAGTAGGGACAATAGCTACACCTTC.

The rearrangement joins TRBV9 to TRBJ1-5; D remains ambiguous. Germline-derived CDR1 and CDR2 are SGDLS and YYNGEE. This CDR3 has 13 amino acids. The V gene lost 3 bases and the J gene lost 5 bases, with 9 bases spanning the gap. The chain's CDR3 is CASSDGMDQPQHF. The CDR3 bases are TGTGCCAGCAGCGACGGGATGGATCAGCCCCAGCATTTT.

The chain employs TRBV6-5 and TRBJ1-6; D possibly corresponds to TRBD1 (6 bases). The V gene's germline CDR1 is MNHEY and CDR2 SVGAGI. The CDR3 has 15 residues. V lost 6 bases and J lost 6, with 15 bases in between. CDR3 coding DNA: TGTGCCAGCAGACCCCGACAGGCATTTAATTCACCCCTCCACTTT. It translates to CASRPRQAFNSPLHF.

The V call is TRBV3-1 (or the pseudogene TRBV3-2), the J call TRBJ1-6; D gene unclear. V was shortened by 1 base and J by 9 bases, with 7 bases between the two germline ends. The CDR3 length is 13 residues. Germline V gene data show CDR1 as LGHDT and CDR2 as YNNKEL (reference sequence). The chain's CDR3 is CASSQGSGSPLHF. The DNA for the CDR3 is TGTGCCAGCAGCCAAGGGAGTGGTTCACCCCTCCACTTT.

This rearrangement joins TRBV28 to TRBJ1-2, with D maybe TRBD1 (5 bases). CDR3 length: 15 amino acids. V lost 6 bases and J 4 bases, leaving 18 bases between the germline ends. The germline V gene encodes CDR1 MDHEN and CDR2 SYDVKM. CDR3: CASSRPGGNFYGYTF. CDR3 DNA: TGTGCCAGCAGCCGTCCGGGGGGGAACTTCTATGGCTACACCTTC.

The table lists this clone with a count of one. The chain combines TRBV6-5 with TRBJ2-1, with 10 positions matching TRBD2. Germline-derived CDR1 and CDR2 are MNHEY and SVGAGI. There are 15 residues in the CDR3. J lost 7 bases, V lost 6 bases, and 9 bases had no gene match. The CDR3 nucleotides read TGTGCCAGCAGCCGGCTAGCGGGAGCTGAGAATGAGCAGTTCTTC. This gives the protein CASSRLAGAENEQFF.